Following are 23 T cell receptor beta chains from one sample sequenced in a study of graft-versus-host responses after intestinal transplantation. Generated by immunoSEQ multiplex PCR, the TCRdb table keeps only in-frame clones and is missing some. The data show under 20,000 clones, 86% seen once. Sample: PBMCs, taken about 240 days after intestinal transplant. The receptors were gathered from a human patient who received an intestinal transplant, so some T cells may come from the graft donor.

The rearrangement links TRBV2 to TRBJ2-2; D unclear. The CDR3 spans 11 residues. CDR1 is SNHLY and CDR2 is FYNNEI in the germline V gene. The V and J ends lost 3 bases and 6 bases respectively, with 2 bases between them. The CDR3 coding sequence is TGTGCCAGCAGTGACGCCGGGGAGCTGTTTTTT. Translating it yields CASSDAGELFF.

The genes are TRBV12-5 and TRBJ2-7; no clear D. V lost 5 bases, J lost 5 bases, and 7 bases lay in between. Germline V CDR1 and CDR2: LGHNT, FRNRAP. This CDR3 spans 11 amino acids. The CDR3 DNA sequence: TGTGCTAGTGGTCCAGGCCACGAGCAGTACTTC. Protein: CASGPGHEQYF.

This chain uses TRBV7-9 with TRBJ1-1; no clear D. Trimming shortened V by 1 base and J by 3 bases, and 9 bases separated the two germline ends. CDR1 and CDR2 from the germline V gene are SEHNR and FQNEAQ (reference sequence). The CDR3 has 14 amino acids. The DNA of the CDR3 is TGTGCCAGCAGCTTAGTCGTCGCTGACACTGAAGCTTTCTTT. Its translation is CASSLVVADTEAFF.

The chain joins TRBV11-2 to TRBJ1-5; 11 positions agree with TRBD1. The germline CDR1 and CDR2 sequences are SGHAT and FQNNGV. The CDR3 is 14 amino acids. J gave up 8 bases and V 1 base, and 1 base lay outside the gene matches. CDR3: CASSLGTGGEPQHF. CDR3 bases: TGTGCCAGCAGCTTAGGGACAGGGGGCGAGCCCCAGCATTTT.

This clone was recorded a few times. The chain recombines TRBV15 with TRBJ1-5; D unclear. The CDR3 has 14 residues. With 3 bases removed from V and 0 bases from J, the gap between germline ends came to 6 bases. Germline V gene data show CDR1 as LNHNV and CDR2 as YYDKDF (reference sequence). The CDR3 reads CATSRGGSNQPQHF. DNA for the CDR3: TGTGCCACCAGCAGGGGCGGTAGCAATCAGCCCCAGCATTTT.

The genes are TRBV4-1 and TRBJ1-3; 12 bases fit TRBD1. The CDR3 sequence is 18 residues long. V gave up 2 bases and J gave up 1 base; unmatched junction bases: 6. The germline V gene has CDR1 MGHRA and CDR2 YSYEKL. Here the CDR3 reads CASSQLPGQGASGNTIYF. The CDR3 nucleotides are TGCGCCAGCAGCCAATTACCGGGACAGGGGGCATCTGGAAACACCATATATTTT.

CDR3 sequence (DNA): TGTGCCAGCAGTTTACTCCTCTCCGATGGCGCTGAAGCTTTCTTT. Its protein product is CASSLLLSDGAEAFF. The chain combines TRBV27 with TRBJ1-1; unclear D gene. The CDR3 contains 15 residues. Trimming left V 2 bases short and J 6 bases short, with 16 bases between. CDR1 and CDR2 (germline): MNHEY, SMNVEV (reference sequence).

V usage is TRBV18 and J usage is TRBJ1-2, with a tentative D call TRBD1 (5 bases). The CDR3 covers 15 residues. Trimming pared 4 bases from V and 1 base from J, leaving 13 bases between. The V gene's germline CDR1 is KGHSH and CDR2 LQKENI. CDR3 region: CASSLRQGLNYGYTF. The CDR3 nucleotides read TGTGCCAGCTCACTTCGGCAGGGCCTTAACTATGGCTACACCTTC.

The chain carries TRBV5-5 and TRBJ2-5; 9 bases line up with TRBD2. The length of the CDR3 is 15 residues. V was clipped by 4 bases and J by 1 base; unmatched bases: 5. Germline loops: CDR1 SGHKS, CDR2 YYEKEE (reference sequence). The DNA of the CDR3 is TGTGCCAGCAGCCCCATAGCGGGGGCCCAAGAGACCCAGTACTTC. Its translation is CASSPIAGAQETQYF.

The chain couples TRBV5-1 to TRBJ2-1; D perhaps matches TRBD1 (6 bases). The CDR3 contains 12 residues. V gave up 4 bases and J gave up 6 bases, with 8 bases separating them. Germline CDR1 is SGHRS and CDR2 is YFSETQ. The CDR3 DNA follows: TGCGCCAGCAGCCGGGACATCAATGAGCAGTTCTTC. It yields the protein CASSRDINEQFF.

Only a few counts were recorded for this clone. V is TRBV6-6 and J is TRBJ2-7, with a weak D call TRBD2 (7 bases). With 2 bases removed from V and 0 bases from J, the gap between germline ends came to 11 bases. Germline CDR1 reads MNHNY; CDR2 reads SVGAGI (reference sequence). The CDR3 length is 15 residues. CDR3 loop: CASSYRGASSYEQYF. The CDR3 DNA sequence: TGTGCCAGCAGTTACCGGGGGGCATCCTCCTACGAGCAGTACTTC.

The chain joins TRBV19 to TRBJ1-5, with TRBD1 matching 7 bases. Per the germline V gene, CDR1 is LNHDA and CDR2 is SQIVND (reference sequence). The trim removed 5 bases at V and 5 bases at J, leaving 15 bases unmatched. The CDR3 covers 17 residues. The CDR3 spells CASSPPTGYVIHQPQHF. CDR3 DNA sequence: TGTGCCAGTAGTCCGCCGACAGGGTACGTGATACATCAGCCCCAGCATTTT.

This chain connects TRBV21-1 to TRBJ2-7. TRBV21-1 is a pseudogene. This CDR3 is 18 amino acids long. The CDR3, as DNA: TGTGCCAGCAGCATCCCTTGCCAAGCAGTCCGCACACCATACGAGCAGTACTTC. It yields the protein CASSIPCQAVRTPYEQYF.

This clone was seen only once. This chain joins TRBV27 and TRBJ1-1; D perhaps matches TRBD1 (6 bases). Germline V lookup: CDR1 MNHEY, CDR2 SMNVEV (reference sequence). This CDR3 region has 15 residues. The ends were cut back, 0 bases at V and 4 bases at J, with 12 bases in the middle. This chain's CDR3 is CASSLSGGAFTEAFF. In DNA, the CDR3 is TGTGCCAGCAGTTTATCAGGGGGGGCCTTCACTGAAGCTTTCTTT.

This chain connects TRBV27 to TRBJ2-1; 8 bases are shared with TRBD2. The CDR3 sequence is 16 residues long. CDR1 and CDR2 (germline): MNHEY, SMNVEV (reference sequence). After removal of 4 bases from V and 3 bases from J, the junction contained 8 bases not matched to a gene. CDR3 in DNA: TGTGCCAGCAGTTCAGGGACGGGGGGGCGCTACAATGAGCAGTTCTTC. It yields the protein CASSSGTGGRYNEQFF.

The table lists this clone with a count of one. This chain links TRBV27 with TRBJ2-7, with a tentative D call TRBD2 (6 bases). The CDR3 totals 17 residues. The germline gives CDR1 MNHEY, CDR2 SMNVEV (reference sequence). V dropped 3 bases and J dropped 4 bases, with 22 bases sitting between them. This CDR3 reads CASSLSGAPGGTYEQYF. The CDR3, as DNA: TGTGCCAGCAGTTTGTCGGGAGCCCCCGGGGGAACTTACGAGCAGTACTTC.

CDR3 protein: CASSVGGTGGTEAFF. CDR3 sequence (DNA): TGTGCCAGCAGCGTAGGCGGGACAGGGGGGACTGAAGCTTTCTTT. The rearrangement joins TRBV9 to TRBJ1-1; 11 bases are shared with TRBD1. The CDR3 is made up of 15 amino acids. Per the germline V gene, CDR1 is SGDLS and CDR2 is YYNGEE. V lost 0 bases and J lost 5; bases outside the gene matches: 3.

This chain links TRBV5-4 with TRBJ2-3; D gene unclear. The CDR3 sequence is 14 residues long. Per the germline V gene, CDR1 is SGHNT and CDR2 is YYREEE (reference sequence). Trimming removed 2 bases at V and 2 bases at J, with 9 bases between. The chain's CDR3 is CASSLGSDTDTQYF. CDR3 in DNA: TGTGCCAGCAGCTTAGGATCGGACACAGATACGCAGTATTTT.

The J gene is TRBJ2-7, the V gene TRBV11-2; D perhaps matches TRBD1 (5 bases). The CDR3 extends over 14 amino acids. The germline CDR1 and CDR2 sequences are SGHAT and FQNNGV. Trimming took 0 bases from V and 5 from J, leaving 11 bases between them. CDR3 in amino acids: CASSLDLRVDEQYF. The CDR3 coding sequence is TGTGCCAGCAGCTTAGATCTCAGGGTTGACGAGCAGTACTTC.

V and J are TRBV6-1 and TRBJ1-2; D is perhaps TRBD1 (6 bases). Trimming shortened V by 4 bases and J by 8 bases, and 8 bases separated the two germline ends. The CDR3 is made up of 11 amino acids. Germline V gene sequence: CDR1 MNHNS, CDR2 SASEGT. In DNA, the CDR3 is TGTGCCAGCAGTGTTACAGGGGGCTACACCTTC. This sequence encodes CASSVTGGYTF.

This clone was observed a single time. The chain recombines TRBV7-9 with TRBJ1-4, with D perhaps TRBD1 (5 bases). Trimming removed 5 bases at V and 8 bases at J, with 15 bases between. Germline CDR1 SEHNR, CDR2 FQNEAQ (reference sequence). The CDR3 has 14 amino acids. CDR3 residues: CASSPGGAEEKLFF. The CDR3 bases are TGTGCCAGCAGCCCCGGTGGGGCCGAGGAAAAACTGTTTTTT.

In its sample, this clone was seen once. The chain combines TRBV5-4 with TRBJ1-1; 8 positions match TRBD1. The junction had 10 bases not matched to a gene; V was cut back by 0 bases and J by 0 bases. Per the germline V gene, CDR1 is SGHNT and CDR2 is YYREEE (reference sequence). CDR3 length: 18 amino acids. CDR3 amino acids: CASSLDYGTGNLNTEAFF. Written as DNA, the CDR3 is TGTGCCAGCAGCTTGGATTACGGGACAGGTAACTTGAACACTGAAGCTTTCTTT.

The J gene is TRBJ1-1, the V gene TRBV29-1; D uncertain. The germline gives CDR1 SQVTM, CDR2 ANQGSEA. This CDR3 is built from 12 residues. Trimming pared 7 bases from V and 1 base from J, leaving 10 bases between. The CDR3 sequence: CSGFDGNTEAFF. The DNA of the CDR3 is TGCAGCGGTTTCGACGGGAACACTGAAGCTTTCTTT.